This TCR beta chain was profiled in a study of T cells after yellow fever vaccination. They built TCR cDNA with 5'RACE template switching, a step that put in a universal primer site and UMIs. TCRdb re-called the 5' RACE reads through MiXCR, storing one row per CDR3 protein. The table includes a few hundred thousand distinct CDR3 sequences, over 4% detected once. Germline CDR1 and CDR2: LGHDT and YNNKEL (reference sequence). The CDR3 totals 15 residues. V was trimmed by 6 bases and J by 0 bases, leaving 12 bases between them. The sequence came from a man aged 18 to 30 who received the YFV17D yellow fever vaccine. V gene TRBV3-1 combines with J gene TRBJ2-1; D call uncertain. Sequenced material: PBMCs, taken 5 days after the yellow fever booster vaccination. CDR3 protein: CASSRTASSYNEQFF. The CDR3 DNA reads TGTGCCAGCAGTCGGACGGCTAGCTCCTACAATGAGCAGTTCTTC.